These 3 T cell receptor beta chains originate from one sample sequenced in a study of metastatic and nonmetastatic thyroid tumors. Prior to thyroid surgery, none of the patients had received any treatment. TCRdb re-called clones from the PCR reads using MiXCR. Seen here are some 40,000 clones, approximately 12% observed once, and the top ten hold around 9.5%. The sequenced sample consisted of blood. These receptors originate from a female donor with papillary thyroid cancer or a benign thyroid nodule (not recorded which). Some clones in this sample may be carry-over from other donors' samples.

This clone was seen ten or more times. Additional DNA sequences in this sample encode the identical CDR3. This sequence joins TRBV20-1 and TRBJ1-2; the D is unclear. Trimming removed 3 bases at V and 8 bases at J, with 4 bases between. Germline values: CDR1 DFQATT, CDR2 SNEGSKA (reference sequence). The CDR3 has 9 residues. The CDR3 is CSASRGYTF. The CDR3, as DNA: TGCAGTGCTAGTCGGGGCTACACCTTC.

The sample holds a few counts of this clone. Mismatch with germline at one junction end may stem from a read error. This chain connects TRBV27 to TRBJ2-7; either TRBD1 or TRBD2 may supply D (5 bases each). Germline V gene lookup returns CDR1 MNHEY and CDR2 SMNVEV (reference sequence). CDR3 length: 15 amino acids. The CDR3 DNA follows: TGCACCAGCAGTCTTCGTAGAGGGACGTATCACGAGCAGTACTTC. This gives the protein CTSSLRRGTYHEQYF.

Concerning this clone itself: With a much larger clone just one base away, this may be a read error. The chain employs TRBV9 and TRBJ2-3; 8 bases fit TRBD2. Germline CDR1 reads SGDLS; CDR2 reads YYNGEE. With 0 bases clipped from V and 10 bases from J, the junction kept 13 bases outside the gene matches. The CDR3 has 16 amino acids. The CDR3, as DNA: TGTGCCAGCAGCGTAGGCCCCCCAGCGGGAGTATTGGCGCAGTATTTT. This codes for CASSVGPPAGVLAQYF. The entire variable domain, with the rest obtained from reference TRBV9 and TRBJ2-3, is as follows: DSGVTQTPKHLITATGQRVTLRCSPRSGDLSVYWYQQSLDQGLQFLIQYYNGEERAKGNILERFSAQQFPDLHSELNLSSLELGDSALYFCASSVGPPAGVLAQYFGPGTRLTVL.